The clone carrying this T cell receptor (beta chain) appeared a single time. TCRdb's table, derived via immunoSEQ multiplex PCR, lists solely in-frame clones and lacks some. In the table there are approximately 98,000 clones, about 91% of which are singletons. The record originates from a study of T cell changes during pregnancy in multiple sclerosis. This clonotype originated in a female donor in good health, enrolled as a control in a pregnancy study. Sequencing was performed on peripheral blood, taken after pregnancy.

CDR3 residues: CASSINQAGAHEQYF. CDR3 nucleotide sequence: TGTGCCAGTAGTATTAATCAGGCGGGAGCCCACGAGCAGTACTTC. V gene TRBV19 combines with J gene TRBJ2-7; 7 bases agree with TRBD2. This CDR3 is 15 amino acids long. The V and J ends lost 3 bases and 5 bases, in that order; junction bases with no gene match: 10. Germline CDR1 and CDR2: LNHDA and SQIVND (reference sequence). Based on the CDR3 plus reference TRBV19 and TRBJ2-7, the full variable domain is DGGITQSPKYLFRKEGQNVTLSCEQNLNHDAMYWYRQDPGQGLRLIYYSQIVNDFQKGDIAEGYSVSREKKESFPLTVTSAQKNPTAFYLCASSINQAGAHEQYFGPGTRLTVT.